These 30 T cell receptor beta chains originate from one sample sequenced in a study of cytomegalovirus exposure and HLA in healthy donors. Profiled with immunoSEQ multiplex PCR; TCRdb holds only in-frame clones, not every one. The sample holds about 130,000 clones; around 96% are singletons and the top ten take about 1.8%. Sequenced material: PBMCs. The receptors were gathered from a man in his late teens or twenties in good health and CMV-seronegative.

The chain recombines TRBV13 with TRBJ2-7; TRBD2 agrees at 9 bases. The CDR3 spans 14 residues. J lost 2 bases, V lost 4 bases, and 3 bases had no gene match. Germline assignment: CDR1 PRHDT and CDR2 FYEKMQ (reference sequence). In DNA form, the CDR3 reads TGTGCCAGCAGCTCAGGACTAGCGCCCTACGAGCAGTACTTC. Its translation is CASSSGLAPYEQYF. The variable domain in full, with the rest retrieved from reference TRBV13 and TRBJ2-7, is AAGVIQSPRHLIKEKRETATLKCYPIPRHDTVYWYQQGPGQDPQFLISFYEKMQSDKGSIPDRFSAQQFSDYHSELNMSSLELGDSALYFCASSSGLAPYEQYFGPGTRLTVT.

The chain uses TRBV13 and TRBJ2-1; possibly TRBD2 for D (6 bases). The germline V gene encodes CDR1 PRHDT and CDR2 FYEKMQ (reference sequence). The CDR3 length is 13 residues. V was pared by 5 bases and J by 8 bases, with 13 bases between. CDR3 residues: CASSLRGNDEQFF. The CDR3, as DNA: TGTGCCAGCAGCCTTCGGGGGAATGATGAGCAGTTCTTC.

This rearrangement joins TRBV7-8 to TRBJ1-4, with 9 bases lining up with TRBD1. The CDR3 sequence is 15 residues long. The ends lost 8 bases at V and 8 bases at J; junction bases unmatched: 12. Germline V CDR1 and CDR2: SGHVS, FQNEAQ. Here the CDR3 DNA reads TGTGCCAGCCAAGACAGGGGGATCACCGGCGAAAAACTGTTTTTT. Translated: CASQDRGITGEKLFF.

The genes are TRBV5-1 and TRBJ2-2, with TRBD2 identical over 14 bases. Germline V CDR1 and CDR2: SGHRS, YFSETQ. V shed 4 bases, J shed 8 bases, and the junction held 10 bases outside the gene matches. There are 17 residues in the CDR3. CDR3 amino acids: CASSLGTSGGLTGELFF. The CDR3 nucleotides are TGCGCCAGCAGCCTGGGGACTAGCGGGGGTCTTACGGGGGAGCTGTTTTTT.

The chain has TRBV7-9 and TRBJ2-7, with D possibly matching TRBD2 (7 bases). Trimming cost V 6 bases and J 3 bases, with 18 bases left between them. This CDR3 spans 15 amino acids. Germline CDR1 is SEHNR and CDR2 is FQNEAQ (reference sequence). The CDR3 region has the DNA TGTGCCAGCAGTGCTAGGGGGGGACTGAACTACGAGCAGTACTTC. Amino acid sequence: CASSARGGLNYEQYF.

The chain has TRBV7-2 and TRBJ2-7; 10 bases are a match to TRBD2. This CDR3 spans 15 amino acids. From germline, CDR1 is SGHTA and CDR2 FQGNSA. V lost 1 base, J lost 2 bases, and 2 bases stayed unmatched. The CDR3 coding sequence is TGTGCCAGCAGCTTAGTAACTAGCGGGGCCTACGAGCAGTACTTC. Residues: CASSLVTSGAYEQYF.

The V call is TRBV7-9, the J call TRBJ2-1, with 9 bases lining up with TRBD2. Per germline, CDR1 SEHNR and CDR2 FQNEAQ (reference sequence). Unmatched junction bases numbered 12, after V lost 2 bases and J lost 7 bases. The CDR3 sequence is 17 residues long. DNA of the CDR3: TGTGCCAGCAGCTTAAAAACCGCGGGAGGGCCGGGGAATGAGCAGTTCTTC. It specifies CASSLKTAGGPGNEQFF. The full variable domain, with the rest looked up from reference TRBV7-9 and TRBJ2-1, is DTGVSQNPRHKITKRGQNVTFRCDPISEHNRLYWYRQTLGQGPEFLTYFQNEAQLEKSRLLSDRFSAERPKGSFSTLEIQRTEQGDSAMYLCASSLKTAGGPGNEQFFGPGTRLTVL.

The rearrangement uses TRBV28 and TRBJ2-7; D possibly corresponds to TRBD2 (7 bases). Germline CDR1 is MDHEN and CDR2 is SYDVKM. Trimming shortened V by 1 base and J by 2 bases, and 15 bases separated the two germline ends. The CDR3 consists of 16 residues. The CDR3 DNA is TGTGCCAGCAGTTTATCCGACGGGGGGCCGACCTACGAGCAGTACTTC. It yields the protein CASSLSDGGPTYEQYF.

This chain uses TRBV5-4 with TRBJ2-1; 8 bases fit TRBD1. The CDR3 consists of 18 residues. V dropped 6 bases and J dropped 1; count of bases not matched to a gene: 15. Germline lookup yields CDR1 SGHNT and CDR2 YYREEE (reference sequence). The chain's CDR3 is CASNSPKGQAGSYNEQFF. The DNA for the CDR3 is TGTGCCAGCAACTCCCCTAAGGGACAGGCTGGGTCCTACAATGAGCAGTTCTTC.

The chain uses TRBV28 and TRBJ2-1; unclear D gene. This CDR3 contains 13 residues. Trimming cost V 2 bases and J 3 bases, with 5 bases left between them. Germline V gives CDR1 MDHEN, CDR2 SYDVKM. CDR3 coding DNA: TGTGCCAGCAGTTTAGGGCACTACAATGAGCAGTTCTTC. Its translation is CASSLGHYNEQFF. Supplemented by reference TRBV28 and TRBJ2-1, the full variable domain reads DVKVTQSSRYLVKRTGEKVFLECVQDMDHENMFWYRQDPGLGLRLIYFSYDVKMKEKGDIPEGYSVSREKKERFSLILESASTNQTSMYLCASSLGHYNEQFFGPGTRLTVL.

The chain carries TRBV28 and TRBJ1-1; TRBD1 agrees at 9 bases. The CDR3 loop spans 19 amino acids. Losses at the gene ends were 0 bases for V and 0 bases for J; bases not matched to a gene: 11. Germline CDR1 and CDR2: MDHEN and SYDVKM. CDR3 DNA: TGTGCCAGCAGTTTATGCATTGGACAGGGGCAGGCGATGAACACTGAAGCTTTCTTT. It yields the protein CASSLCIGQGQAMNTEAFF.

This sequence joins TRBV7-3 and TRBJ2-3; the D gene is possibly TRBD1 (5 bases). The CDR3 loop spans 13 amino acids. V was shortened by 5 bases and J by 6 bases, with 12 bases between the two germline ends. CDR1 is SGHTA and CDR2 is FQGTGA in the germline V gene. The CDR3 region is CASSRQPRDTQYF. The CDR3 bases are TGTGCCAGCAGCAGACAGCCCCGCGATACGCAGTATTTT.

This rearrangement joins TRBV5-8 to TRBJ2-7; 7 bases map to TRBD1. After removal of 3 bases from V and 0 bases from J, the junction contained 6 bases not matched to a gene. This CDR3 comprises 15 residues. From germline, CDR1 is SGHTS and CDR2 YDEGEE. The DNA of the CDR3 is TGTGCCAGCAGCTGGGGACAGATTTTCTCCTACGAGCAGTACTTC. This translates into CASSWGQIFSYEQYF.

This rearrangement joins TRBV29-1 to TRBJ1-1; D may be TRBD1 (6 bases). This CDR3 is built from 14 residues. V lost 6 bases and J 0 bases, leaving 14 bases between the germline ends. CDR1 is SQVTM, CDR2 ANQGSEA, per germline. The CDR3: CSVNRVDMNTEAFF. CDR3 coding DNA: TGCAGCGTCAACAGGGTTGATATGAACACTGAAGCTTTCTTT.

V gene TRBV15 combines with J gene TRBJ1-5; TRBD1 agrees at 7 bases. Germline CDR1 and CDR2: LNHNV and YYDKDF (reference sequence). This CDR3 has 14 amino acids. The V and J ends lost 1 base and 5 bases, in that order; junction bases with no gene match: 2. CDR3 amino acids: CATSRGGGDQPQHF. CDR3 nucleotides: TGTGCCACCAGCAGAGGAGGGGGCGATCAGCCCCAGCATTTT.

This clone was detected only once. This chain links TRBV13 with TRBJ2-5; 7 bases map to TRBD2. The CDR3 loop spans 15 amino acids. V was clipped by 5 bases and J by 5 bases; unmatched bases: 11. Looked up from germline, CDR1 is PRHDT and CDR2 is FYEKMQ (reference sequence). The CDR3 reads CASSPLGGGPETQYF. CDR3 bases: TGTGCCAGCAGCCCTCTGGGGGGGGGTCCGGAGACCCAGTACTTC.

This chain uses TRBV6-1 with TRBJ1-4; D perhaps matches TRBD1 (6 bases). The V gene's germline CDR1 is MNHNS and CDR2 SASEGT. The CDR3 spans 13 residues. Trimming took off 6 bases at V and 8 bases at J, with 13 bases between the two ends. This CDR3 is CASRTGSDEKLFF. CDR3 nucleotides: TGTGCCAGCAGAACAGGGAGTGACGAAAAACTGTTTTTT.

The J gene is TRBJ2-1, the V gene TRBV4-3, with 9 bases matching TRBD2. Germline V gene data show CDR1 as LGHNA and CDR2 as YSLEER. The CDR3 loop spans 16 amino acids. Trimming removed 2 bases from V and 3 bases from J; junction bases left unmatched: 5. The CDR3 is CASSQHIAGDYNEQFF. CDR3 nucleotides: TGCGCCAGCAGCCAACATATAGCGGGGGACTACAATGAGCAGTTCTTC.

V and J are TRBV6-5 and TRBJ1-5, with D hard to call. V dropped 6 bases and J dropped 4 bases, with 13 bases sitting between them. The CDR3 runs 14 residues. Germline CDR1 MNHEY, CDR2 SVGAGI. Written as DNA, the CDR3 is TGTGCCAGCAGGCCCATGGCCCTTAATCAGCCCCAGCATTTT. The encoded protein is CASRPMALNQPQHF.

V is TRBV30 and J is TRBJ1-1; 9 nucleotides match TRBD1. V was pared by 5 bases and J by 12 bases, with 13 bases of the junction left unmatched. This CDR3 has 13 amino acids. The germline V gene encodes CDR1 GTSNPN and CDR2 SVGIG (reference sequence). The CDR3 nucleotides are TGTGCCTGGGGAATTGGGGGACAGGGAGGAACTTTCTTT. Its translation is CAWGIGGQGGTFF.

The chain links TRBV6-1 to TRBJ1-2; D is uncertain. V lost 7 bases, J lost 4 bases, and 16 bases lay in between. Germline V lookup: CDR1 MNHNS, CDR2 SASEGT. There are 14 residues in the CDR3. CDR3 sequence reads: CASTAEGSLYGYTF. DNA of the CDR3: TGTGCCAGCACCGCCGAGGGCAGTCTCTATGGCTACACCTTC.

The J gene is TRBJ2-7, the V gene TRBV11-2; 11 bases are a match to TRBD2. The CDR3 is 15 amino acids. Unmatched junction bases numbered 7, after V lost 5 bases and J lost 4 bases. Germline CDR1 SGHAT, CDR2 FQNNGV. CDR3 loop: CASSEGTSGAYEQYF. CDR3 bases: TGTGCCAGCAGCGAAGGGACTAGCGGAGCGTACGAGCAGTACTTC.

V usage is TRBV15 and J usage is TRBJ1-5; 11 bases agree with TRBD1. Trimming at V came to 5 bases and at J to 10 bases, leaving 10 bases not matched to a gene. Per the germline V gene, CDR1 is LNHNV and CDR2 is YYDKDF (reference sequence). The CDR3 is made up of 15 amino acids. The CDR3 coding sequence is TGTGCCACCAGCTCCAGGGGGACAGGGGGTGGACCCCAGCATTTT. Encoded protein: CATSSRGTGGGPQHF. The full variable domain, rest sourced from reference TRBV15 and TRBJ1-5, is DAMVIQNPRYQVTQFGKPVTLSCSQTLNHNVMYWYQQKSSQAPKLLFHYYDKDFNNEADTPDNFQSRRPNTSFCFLDIRSPGLGDTAMYLCATSSRGTGGGPQHFGDGTRLSIL.

The V call is TRBV7-6, the J call TRBJ1-4, with a weak D call TRBD1 (6 bases). Trimming cost V 1 base and J 5 bases, with 8 bases left between them. Germline-derived CDR1 and CDR2 are SGHVS and FNYEAQ. There are 14 residues in the CDR3. As DNA, the CDR3 is TGTGCCAGCAGCTTAGGGCAGGGGAATGAAAAACTGTTTTTT. It encodes CASSLGQGNEKLFF.

The DNA of the CDR3 is TGCGCCAGCAGCTTGCAGCGGGAGGGCGATGAGCAGTTCTTC. Translating it yields CASSLQREGDEQFF. The chain is built from TRBV5-1 and TRBJ2-1, with 10 bases fitting TRBD2. Unmatched junction bases numbered 3, after V lost 1 base and J lost 8 bases. Germline CDR1 and CDR2: SGHRS and YFSETQ. CDR3 length: 14 amino acids.

The rearrangement links TRBV5-4 to TRBJ2-3, with TRBD2 identical over 7 bases. With 5 bases clipped from V and 1 base from J, the junction kept 7 bases outside the gene matches. The CDR3 extends over 15 amino acids. The germline V gene encodes CDR1 SGHNT and CDR2 YYREEE (reference sequence). The CDR3 here is CASSNRTRGTDTQYF. CDR3 nucleotide sequence: TGTGCCAGCAGTAATCGGACTAGGGGCACAGATACGCAGTATTTT.

The chain employs TRBV30 and TRBJ1-4, with TRBD1 as a possible D gene (6 bases). The germline V gene has CDR1 GTSNPN and CDR2 SVGIG (reference sequence). This CDR3 region has 15 residues. Trimming removed 1 base from V and 3 bases from J, with 12 bases in between. The CDR3 coding sequence is TGTGCCTGGAGTGCCGGGGGGGCCTCTAATGAAAAACTGTTTTTT. Translated, it gives CAWSAGGASNEKLFF.

The chain uses TRBV2 and TRBJ1-1, with D perhaps TRBD1 (6 bases). Trimming left V 1 base short and J 3 bases short, with 9 bases between. This CDR3 region has 14 residues. Germline CDR1 is SNHLY and CDR2 is FYNNEI. The CDR3 DNA sequence: TGTGCCAGCAGTGAAGACAGGGATTACACTGAAGCTTTCTTT. This translates into CASSEDRDYTEAFF.

This sequence joins TRBV9 and TRBJ1-5; D perhaps matches TRBD1 (5 bases). The CDR3 covers 15 residues. Trimming removed 0 bases at V and 5 bases at J, with 12 bases between. The germline V gene encodes CDR1 SGDLS and CDR2 YYNGEE. CDR3: CASSVDGHYDQPQHF. CDR3 nucleotides: TGTGCCAGCAGCGTAGACGGACACTACGATCAGCCCCAGCATTTT.

The V gene is TRBV30, the J gene TRBJ2-1, with TRBD2 identical over 10 bases. The CDR3 spans 16 residues. Germline CDR1 and CDR2: GTSNPN and SVGIG (reference sequence). V was clipped by 0 bases and J by 9 bases; unmatched bases: 11. This chain's CDR3 is CAWSVGLAGERAEQFF. Here the CDR3 DNA reads TGTGCCTGGAGTGTAGGGCTAGCGGGAGAACGGGCTGAGCAGTTCTTC. The entire variable domain, with the rest obtained from reference TRBV30 and TRBJ2-1, is as follows: SQTIHQWPATLVQPVGSPLSLECTVEGTSNPNLYWYRQAAGRGLQLLFYSVGIGQISSEVPQNLSASRPQDRQFILSSKKLLLSDSGFYLCAWSVGLAGERAEQFFGPGTRLTVL.